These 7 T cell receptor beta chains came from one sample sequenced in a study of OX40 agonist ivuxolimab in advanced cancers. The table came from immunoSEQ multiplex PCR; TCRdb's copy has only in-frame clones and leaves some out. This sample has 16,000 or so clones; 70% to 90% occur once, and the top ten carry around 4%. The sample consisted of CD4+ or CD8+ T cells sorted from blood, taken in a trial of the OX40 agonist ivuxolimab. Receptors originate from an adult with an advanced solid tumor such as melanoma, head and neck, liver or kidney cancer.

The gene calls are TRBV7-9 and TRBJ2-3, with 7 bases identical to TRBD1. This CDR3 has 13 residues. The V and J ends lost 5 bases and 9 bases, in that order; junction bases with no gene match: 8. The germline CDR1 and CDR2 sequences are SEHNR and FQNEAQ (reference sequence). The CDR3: CASSPGQPVTQYF. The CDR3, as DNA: TGTGCCAGCAGCCCGGGACAGCCTGTGACGCAGTATTTT.

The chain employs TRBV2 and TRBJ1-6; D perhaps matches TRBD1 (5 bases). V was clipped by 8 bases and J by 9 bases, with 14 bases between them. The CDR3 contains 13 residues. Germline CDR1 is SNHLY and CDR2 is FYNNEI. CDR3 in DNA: TGTGCCAGCGGAGTGGGGGTGGGTTCACCCCTCCACTTT. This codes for CASGVGVGSPLHF.

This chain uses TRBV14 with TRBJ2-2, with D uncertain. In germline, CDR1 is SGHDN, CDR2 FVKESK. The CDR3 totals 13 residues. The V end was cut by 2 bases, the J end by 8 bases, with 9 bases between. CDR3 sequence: CASSQIVAGELFF. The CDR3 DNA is TGTGCCAGCAGCCAAATAGTCGCGGGGGAGCTGTTTTTT.

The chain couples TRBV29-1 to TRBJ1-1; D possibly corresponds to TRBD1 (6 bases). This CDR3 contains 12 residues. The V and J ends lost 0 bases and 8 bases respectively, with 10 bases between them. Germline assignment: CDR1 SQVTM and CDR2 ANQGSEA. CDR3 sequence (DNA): TGCAGCGTTGAAGATCCGGGGGGCGAAGCTTTCTTT. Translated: CSVEDPGGEAFF.

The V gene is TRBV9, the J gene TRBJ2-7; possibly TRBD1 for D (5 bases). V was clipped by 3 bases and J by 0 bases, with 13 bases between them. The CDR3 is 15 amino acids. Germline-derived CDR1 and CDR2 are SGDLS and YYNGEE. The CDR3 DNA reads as TGTGCCAGCAGCGGACCCCCGACAGCCTCCTACGAGCAGTACTTC. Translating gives CASSGPPTASYEQYF.

CDR3 in DNA: TGTGCCATCCAACGAGGGGGGGACGAGCAGTACTTC. It is translated as CAIQRGGDEQYF. The V and J genes are TRBV10-3 and TRBJ2-7; perhaps TRBD2 as D (7 bases). V gave up 8 bases and J gave up 5 bases, with 13 bases separating them. CDR1 is ENHRY and CDR2 is SYGVKD in the germline V gene. The CDR3 length is 12 residues.

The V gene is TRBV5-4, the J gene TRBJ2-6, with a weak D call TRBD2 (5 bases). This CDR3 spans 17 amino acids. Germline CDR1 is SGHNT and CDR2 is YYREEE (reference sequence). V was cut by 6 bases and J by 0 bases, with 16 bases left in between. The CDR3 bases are TGTGCCAGCACCCTAATGGAGGCGCGCTCTGGGGCCAACGTCCTGACTTTC. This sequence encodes CASTLMEARSGANVLTF.